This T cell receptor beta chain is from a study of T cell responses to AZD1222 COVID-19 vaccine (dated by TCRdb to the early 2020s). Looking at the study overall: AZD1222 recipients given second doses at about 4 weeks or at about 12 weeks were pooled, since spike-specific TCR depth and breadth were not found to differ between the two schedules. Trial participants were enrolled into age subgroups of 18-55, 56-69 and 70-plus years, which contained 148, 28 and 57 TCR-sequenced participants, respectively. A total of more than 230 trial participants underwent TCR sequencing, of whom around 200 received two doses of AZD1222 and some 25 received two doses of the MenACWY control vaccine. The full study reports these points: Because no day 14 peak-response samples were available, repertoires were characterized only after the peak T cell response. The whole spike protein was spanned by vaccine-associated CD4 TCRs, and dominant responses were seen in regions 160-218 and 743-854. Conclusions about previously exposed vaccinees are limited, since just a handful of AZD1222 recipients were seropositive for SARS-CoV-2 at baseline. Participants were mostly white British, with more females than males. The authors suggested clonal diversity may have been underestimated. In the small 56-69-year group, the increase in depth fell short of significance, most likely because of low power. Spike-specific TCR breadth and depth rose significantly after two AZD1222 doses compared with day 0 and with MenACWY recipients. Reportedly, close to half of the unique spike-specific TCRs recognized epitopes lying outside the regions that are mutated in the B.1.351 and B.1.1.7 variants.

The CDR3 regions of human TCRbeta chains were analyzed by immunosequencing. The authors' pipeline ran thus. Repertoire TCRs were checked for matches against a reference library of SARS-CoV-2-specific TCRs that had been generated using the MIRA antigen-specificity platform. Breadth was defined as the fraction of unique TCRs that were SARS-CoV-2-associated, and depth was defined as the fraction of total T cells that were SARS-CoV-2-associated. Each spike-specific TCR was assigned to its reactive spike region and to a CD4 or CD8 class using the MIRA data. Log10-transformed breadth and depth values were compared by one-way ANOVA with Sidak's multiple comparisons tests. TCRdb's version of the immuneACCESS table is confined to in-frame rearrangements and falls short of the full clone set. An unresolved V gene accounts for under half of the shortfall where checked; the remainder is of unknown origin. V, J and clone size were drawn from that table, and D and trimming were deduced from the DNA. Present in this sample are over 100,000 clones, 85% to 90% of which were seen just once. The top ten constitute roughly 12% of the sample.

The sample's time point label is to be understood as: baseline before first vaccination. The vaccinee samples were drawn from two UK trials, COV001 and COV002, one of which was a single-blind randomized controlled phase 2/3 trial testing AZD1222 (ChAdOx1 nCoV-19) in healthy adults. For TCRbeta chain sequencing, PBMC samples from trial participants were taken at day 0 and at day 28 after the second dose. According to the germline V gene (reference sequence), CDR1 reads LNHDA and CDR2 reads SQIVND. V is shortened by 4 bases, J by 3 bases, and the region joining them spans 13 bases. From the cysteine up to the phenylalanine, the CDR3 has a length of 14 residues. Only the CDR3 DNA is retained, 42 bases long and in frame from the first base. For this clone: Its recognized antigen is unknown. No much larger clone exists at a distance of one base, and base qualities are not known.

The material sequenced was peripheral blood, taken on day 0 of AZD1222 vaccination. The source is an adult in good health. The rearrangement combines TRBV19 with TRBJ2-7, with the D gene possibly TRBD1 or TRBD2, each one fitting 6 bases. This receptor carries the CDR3 CASSRRDTFYEQYF. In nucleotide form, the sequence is TGTGCCAGTAGTAGGAGGGACACTTTCTACGAGCAGTACTTC.